This paragraph covers one TCR beta chain sequence. Its antigen remains unidentified. The TCR beta CDR3 region underwent multiplex PCR amplification with 32 V and 13 J primers. TCRdb re-derived calls from the multiplex PCR reads in MiXCR, one entry per CDR3 protein. This table holds some 2,200 distinct CDR3 sequences, roughly 26% found once. The data are from a study of immune heterogeneity within non-small cell lung tumors. About the study: Tumors were classified as 4 squamous cell carcinomas, some eleven non-squamous carcinomas and 1 not otherwise specified.

Template material for each sample was 550 to 650 ng of bulk tumor genomic DNA. Several biopsies per primary tumor, spaced far apart, were taken during surgery. Enrolled patients presented with newly diagnosed, previously untreated non-small cell lung cancer and underwent curative surgery. Samples were obtained from newly diagnosed non-small cell lung cancer patients who were having surgery with curative intent. CDR1 SGHVS and CDR2 FQNEAQ come from the germline V gene. The CDR3 extends over 15 amino acids. Trimming took 0 bases from V and 4 from J; bases not matched to a gene: 3. Study findings and constraints: Dominant CDR3 beta clonotypes repeated across a patient's tumor loci, while different loci held unique high-frequency clones. For local T-cell clonality, the correlation with local tumor mutational burden was moderate but significant (R 0.3 to 0.4).

The chain couples TRBV7-8 to TRBJ1-3; 7 nucleotides line up with TRBD1. The TCR originated in a woman aged 55-70 years with non-small cell lung cancer. Specimen: lung tumor tissue. Here the CDR3 reads CASSLARGSGNTIYF. For the CDR3, the DNA is TGTGCCAGCAGCTTAGCCAGGGGGTCGGGAAACACCATATATTTT.